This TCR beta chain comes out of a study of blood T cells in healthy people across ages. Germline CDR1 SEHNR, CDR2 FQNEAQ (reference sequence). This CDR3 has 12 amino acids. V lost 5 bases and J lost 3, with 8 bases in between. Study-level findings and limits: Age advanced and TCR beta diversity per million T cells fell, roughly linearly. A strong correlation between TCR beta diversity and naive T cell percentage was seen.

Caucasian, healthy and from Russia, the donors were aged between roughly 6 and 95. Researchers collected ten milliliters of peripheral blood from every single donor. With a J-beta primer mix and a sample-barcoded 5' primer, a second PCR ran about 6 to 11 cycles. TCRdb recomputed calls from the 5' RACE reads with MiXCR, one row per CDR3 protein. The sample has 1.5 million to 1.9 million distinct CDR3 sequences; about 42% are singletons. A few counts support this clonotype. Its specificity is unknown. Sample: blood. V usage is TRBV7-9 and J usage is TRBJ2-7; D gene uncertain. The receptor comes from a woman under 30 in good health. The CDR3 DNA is TGTGCCAGCAGCATAGTTTACTACGAGCAGTACTTC. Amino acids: CASSIVYYEQYF.